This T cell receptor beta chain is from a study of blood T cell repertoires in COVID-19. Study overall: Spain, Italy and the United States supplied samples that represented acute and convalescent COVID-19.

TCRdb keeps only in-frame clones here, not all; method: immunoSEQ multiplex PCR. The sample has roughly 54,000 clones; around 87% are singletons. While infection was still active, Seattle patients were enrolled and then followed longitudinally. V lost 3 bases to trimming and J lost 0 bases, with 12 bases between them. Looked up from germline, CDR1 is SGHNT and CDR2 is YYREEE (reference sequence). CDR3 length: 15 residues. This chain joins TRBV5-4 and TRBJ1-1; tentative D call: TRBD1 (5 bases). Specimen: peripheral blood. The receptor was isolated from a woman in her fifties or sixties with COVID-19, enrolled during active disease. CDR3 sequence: CASSSLGGLNTEAFF. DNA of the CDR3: TGTGCCAGCAGCTCCCTGGGGGGTCTGAACACTGAAGCTTTCTTT. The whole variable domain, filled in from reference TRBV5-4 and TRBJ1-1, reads ETGVTQSPTHLIKTRGQQVTLRCSSQSGHNTVSWYQQALGQGPQFIFQYYREEENGRGNFPPRFSGLQFPNYSSELNVNALELDDSALYLCASSSLGGLNTEAFFGQGTRLTVV.